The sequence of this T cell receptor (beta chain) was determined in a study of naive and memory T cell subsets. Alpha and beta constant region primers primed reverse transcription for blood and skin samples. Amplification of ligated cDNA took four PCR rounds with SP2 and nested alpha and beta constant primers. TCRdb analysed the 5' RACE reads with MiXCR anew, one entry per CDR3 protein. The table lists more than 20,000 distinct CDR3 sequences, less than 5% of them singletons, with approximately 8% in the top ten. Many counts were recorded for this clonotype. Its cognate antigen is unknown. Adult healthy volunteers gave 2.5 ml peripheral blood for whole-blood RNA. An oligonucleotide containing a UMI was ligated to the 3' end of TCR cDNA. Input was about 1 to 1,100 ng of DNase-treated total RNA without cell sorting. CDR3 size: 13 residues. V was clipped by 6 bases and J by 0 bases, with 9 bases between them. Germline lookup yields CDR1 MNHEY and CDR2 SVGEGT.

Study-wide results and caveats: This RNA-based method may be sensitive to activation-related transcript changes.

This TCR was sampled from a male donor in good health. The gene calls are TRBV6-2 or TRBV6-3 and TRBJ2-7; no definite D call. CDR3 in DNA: TGTGCCAGCAGCCCCGCTGGCTCCTACGAGCAGTACTTC. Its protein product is CASSPAGSYEQYF.